Included here is one T cell receptor beta chain sequence, with context. Its specificity is not known. The CDR3 totals 15 residues. V was pared by 5 bases and J by 2 bases, with 13 bases between. Looked up from germline, CDR1 is MGHRA and CDR2 is YSYEKL. This entry is derived from a study of shared clonotypes between healthy human individuals. Overall study findings and caveats: Generation probability values for non-shared clonotypes were lower than those for clonotypes shared by all four donors.

Template for every sorted-subset replicate PCR totaled about 0.2 ug DNA, 30,000 to 35,000 T cell genomes. The assay was immunoSEQ multiplex PCR, and TCRdb's table has in-frame clones only and misses some. Counted here are 2 million to 2.5 million clones, 85% to 95% occurring once; the ten biggest clones make up 0.1% to 0.15%. The gene calls are TRBV4-1 and TRBJ2-1; a weak D match, TRBD1 (8 bases). Sequencing was carried out using naive CD4+ T cells sorted from blood. Subset described: CD45RA+ positively selected. This receptor was taken from a man younger than 35 in good health. In nucleotides, the CDR3 is TGCGCCAGCAGCACGGGGGGACAGGCCTACAATGAGCAGTTCTTC. Residues: CASSTGGQAYNEQFF.